These T cell receptor beta chains were read from a single sample in a study of Graves' ophthalmopathy and Graves' hyperthyroidism. In TCRdb, the multiplex PCR reads were re-called with MiXCR into one record per CDR3 protein. The sample lists roughly 700,000 distinct CDR3 sequences, roughly 40% occurring once. Sequencing used peripheral blood. These receptors originate from an adult man with Graves' ophthalmopathy. Both conserved end residues are part of each CDR3.

TRBV7-9 | CASSRDRGSGYTF
TRBV7-8 | CASSPRTGTGELFF
TRBV16 | CASSQLTGRGYTF
TRBV7-2 | CASSPGAGLSNQPQHF
TRBV10-3 | CAISFGGTGRTSYTF
TRBV7-9 | CASSRAGETQYF
TRBV7-9 | CASSLIAGDRSVLFF
TRBV7-9 | CASSQEGAGQPQHF
TRBV10-1 | CASSDRTGLYEQYF
TRBV7-3 | CASSSHGTSRKTQYF
TRBV7-3 | CATKKTSGSADTQYF
TRBV25-1 | CASSPDAKQGYEQYF
TRBV20-1 | CSARDRIYSNQPQHF
TRBV25-1 | CASSDSGMGGVYEQYF
TRBV2 | CASSTLRTDTQYF
TRBV19 | CASSIDRAHEQYF
TRBV29-1 | CSVDGLAGPQETQYF
TRBV2 | CASSAEQDRVYEQYF
TRBV15 | CATSREGGTNQPQHF
TRBV29-1 | CSVGQGSGSTIYF
TRBV19 | CASSARQGGTGELFF
TRBV5-1 | CASSLETGGRTEAFF
TRBV12-3/TRBV12-4 | CASSHRGDGYTF
TRBV24-1 | CALTAGELFF
TRBV10-1 | CASSEGQGEFGETQYF
TRBV5-1 | CASSQEGGISEKLFF
TRBV2 | CASSEQSTEAFF
TRBV2 | CASSSSGGASGELFF
TRBV15 | CATSRGQGSYGYTF
TRBV15 | CATSRGRDRSSGYTF
TRBV7-9 | CASSLQRTPLYGYTF
TRBV10-3 | CAISVRGSKTSGRSQETQYF
TRBV15 | CATSRDIGGGYEQYF
TRBV20-1 | CSAKPGIFEGYTF
TRBV25-1 | CASSSSGRASPLHF
TRBV24-1 | CATSDFSSRGSSTDTQYF
TRBV7-9 | CASSHLAETQYF
TRBV9 | CASSRTGASETQYF
TRBV11-2 | CASSLGSGQVYEQYF
TRBV19 | CATEPGQGSYEQYF
TRBV10-3 | CATTRGGGSYNSPLHF